This T cell receptor (beta chain) was sequenced for a study of blood T cell repertoires in COVID-19. Turning to the study itself: Acute-phase and convalescent COVID-19 samples originated in the United States, Italy and Spain. Sources were T cells, B-cell-depleted T cells, or PBMCs; the material itself was cDNA or gDNA.

Original processing methods: The authors estimated nucleated cell counts from reference gene primer amplification. The assay was immunoSEQ multiplex PCR, and TCRdb's table has in-frame clones only and misses some. The V and J calls and clone size come from that table; D and trimming were worked out from the DNA. The table shows under 300,000 clones, with roughly four fifths occurring only once. The CDR3 runs 16 residues. In germline, CDR1 is SGHRS, CDR2 YFSETQ. Trimming cost V 0 bases and J 0 bases, with 12 bases left between them. The sample taken for sequencing was peripheral blood. This clonotype was sampled from a man younger than 40 who had recovered from COVID-19. This chain uses TRBV5-1 with TRBJ1-1, with D perhaps TRBD1 (5 bases). The CDR3 sequence is CASSLGQLPMNTEAFF. CDR3 DNA sequence: TGCGCCAGCAGCTTGGGACAGCTCCCTATGAACACTGAAGCTTTCTTT.